This T cell receptor beta chain stems from a study of T cells in tuberculosis. Sample time point: new active TB diagnosis, blood taken before or within 7 days of starting treatment. Each patient had positive sputum smear microscopy and/or positive culture. Data came from immunoSEQ multiplex PCR; TCRdb stores just in-frame clones and leaves some out. The sample holds about 22,000 clones, about 85% seen once. The sequenced sample was PBMCs, obtained at tuberculosis diagnosis. The receptor comes from an adult with tuberculosis.

The CDR3 reads CAISESGTGDGGYTF. CDR3 in DNA: TGTGCCATCAGTGAGTCGGGTACAGGGGACGGTGGCTACACCTTC. The rearrangement uses TRBV10-3 and TRBJ1-2, with 7 bases identical to TRBD1. This CDR3 comprises 15 residues. Germline V gives CDR1 ENHRY, CDR2 SYGVKD. The junction had 8 bases not matched to a gene; V was cut back by 0 bases and J by 7 bases.